This T cell receptor (beta chain) was captured by sequencing in a study of patients and donors after allogeneic stem cell transplantation (dated by TCRdb to 2020 to 2021). A word on this clonotype: The clone's antigen remains unknown. Nothing much larger sits one base from this clone, and base qualities are not available.

Library preparation used RT-PCR. The run used a NextSeq 550. TCRdb trimmed the raw reads at Q25, called clones with MiXCR and kept productive beta chains. Duplicate CDR3 protein sequences are folded into a single record with the most common DNA and genes. Within this sample are 800,000 to 1,000,000 distinct CDR3 sequences, with about a sixth of them counted one time only. The ten largest clones capture 6% of the sample. The receptor comes from a human donor who was either an allogeneic HSCT recipient or a stem cell or donor lymphocyte infusion donor (not recorded which). It is not recorded whose cells these are; they may come from a transplant donor. Sequences were obtained from blood, either unsorted or a sorted T cell fraction (not recorded which).

Here the CDR3 is given as CASSIAGAQETQYF. The sequenced DNA: TGCGCCAGCAGTATAGCGGGAGCCCAAGAGACCCAGTACTTC. The chain couples TRBV5-1 to TRBJ2-5, with 9 middle bases fitting TRBD2. From V the trimming removes 5 bases and from J it removes 1 base, while the gene matches leave 3 bases of the junction unaccounted for. Reading the germline V gene gives CDR1 SGHRS and CDR2 YFSETQ. Measured from the cysteine to the phenylalanine, the CDR3 is 14 residues long. The DNA shown is the 42-base CDR3, in frame from base 1.